These 11 T cell receptor beta chains share one sample of origin, sequenced in a study of T cells in Graves' hyperthyroidism and ophthalmopathy. The source material, RNA transcripts, was used to amplify TCR beta CDR3 regions. The study used the HTBI primer set for a first-round RT-PCR of the TCR CDR3. In TCRdb, the multiplex PCR reads were re-called with MiXCR into one record per CDR3 protein. Among about 200,000 distinct CDR3 sequences, approximately 16% were seen once, and the ten largest hold 53%. Sequences were obtained from blood. The receptors originated from a woman aged 50 to 60 with Graves' hyperthyroidism.

V usage is TRBV7-9 and J usage is TRBJ1-3, with D maybe TRBD1 (5 bases). The V end was cut by 5 bases, the J end by 3 bases, with 14 bases between. Germline lookup yields CDR1 SEHNR and CDR2 FQNEAQ (reference sequence). CDR3 length equals 15 residues. The CDR3 nucleotides read TGTGCCAGCAGCCAGGCCGGGGGTGTTGGAAACACCATATATTTT. Translating it yields CASSQAGGVGNTIYF. The full variable domain, with the rest looked up from reference TRBV7-9 and TRBJ1-3, is DTGVSQNPRHKITKRGQNVTFRCDPISEHNRLYWYRQTLGQGPEFLTYFQNEAQLEKSRLLSDRFSAERPKGSFSTLEIQRTEQGDSAMYLCASSQAGGVGNTIYFGEGSWLTVV.

This clonotype was detected only a few times. This chain joins TRBV6-2 or TRBV6-3 and TRBJ2-2; tentative D call: TRBD1 (6 bases). V lost 6 bases and J 4 bases, leaving 21 bases between the germline ends. The germline V gene encodes CDR1 MNHEY and CDR2 SVGEGT. The CDR3 is 17 residues long. The CDR3 sequence: CASSQKQGVRFTGELFF. The CDR3, as DNA: TGTGCCAGCAGCCAAAAACAGGGAGTTAGGTTCACCGGGGAGCTGTTTTTT.

This chain uses TRBV19 with TRBJ2-7, with D tentatively TRBD2 (6 bases). The CDR3 runs 15 residues. V lost 3 bases and J lost 0, with 12 bases in between. Germline V gives CDR1 LNHDA, CDR2 SQIVND (reference sequence). The CDR3 is CASSIFAGNSYEQYF. The CDR3 coding sequence is TGTGCCAGTAGTATCTTTGCGGGAAACTCCTACGAGCAGTACTTC. The full variable domain, completed using reference TRBV19 and TRBJ2-7, is DGGITQSPKYLFRKEGQNVTLSCEQNLNHDAMYWYRQDPGQGLRLIYYSQIVNDFQKGDIAEGYSVSREKKESFPLTVTSAQKNPTAFYLCASSIFAGNSYEQYFGPGTRLTVT.

This clonotype appeared many times. This chain joins TRBV6-1 and TRBJ1-6; D gene unclear. Germline V gene lookup returns CDR1 MNHNS and CDR2 SASEGT. The CDR3 consists of 15 residues. V was clipped by 4 bases and J by 9 bases, with 16 bases between them. CDR3 loop: CASSVSPDSGSPLHF. As DNA, the CDR3 is TGTGCCAGCAGTGTTTCGCCGGACTCGGGTTCACCCCTCCACTTT.

This clonotype was seen a few times. The J gene is TRBJ1-2, the V gene TRBV20-1; D is unclear. Trimming removed 1 base from V and 3 bases from J, with 9 bases in between. The CDR3 length is 13 residues. Germline V CDR1 and CDR2: DFQATT, SNEGSKA (reference sequence). The chain's CDR3 is CSARGNRDYGYTF. CDR3 DNA sequence: TGCAGTGCTAGAGGGAATCGGGACTATGGCTACACCTTC.

At least ten counts were recorded for this clonotype. Written as DNA, the CDR3 is TGTGCCAGCCTGAAGCAGGGACTCTCTGGGGCCAACGTCCTGACTTTC. Residues: CASLKQGLSGANVLTF. This chain links TRBV19 with TRBJ2-6; D might be TRBD2 (6 bases). This CDR3 is built from 16 residues. Trimming removed 9 bases from V and 0 bases from J, with 15 bases in between. CDR1 is LNHDA, CDR2 SQIVND, per germline (reference sequence).

The sample holds many counts of this clonotype. This rearrangement joins TRBV7-9 to TRBJ1-1; D gene uncertain. Germline lookup yields CDR1 SEHNR and CDR2 FQNEAQ (reference sequence). The CDR3 is made up of 12 amino acids. V was cut by 10 bases and J by 1 base, with 10 bases left in between. CDR3 coding DNA: TGTGCCACCGCGGCGGGGAACACTGAAGCTTTCTTT. This encodes CATAAGNTEAFF.

In its sample, this clonotype was seen many times. The chain carries TRBV12-3 or TRBV12-4 and TRBJ1-5, with TRBD1 as a possible D gene (5 bases). V shed 3 bases and J shed 5 bases, with 11 bases lying between them. The CDR3 sequence is 14 residues long. In nucleotides, the CDR3 is TGTGCCAGCAGTTTCCGGGGCTTTGATCAGCCCCAGCATTTT. It specifies CASSFRGFDQPQHF.

This clonotype was picked up many times. The chain carries TRBV7-2 and TRBJ1-1; D remains unclear. The CDR3 extends over 13 amino acids. V lost 5 bases and J 2 bases, leaving 9 bases between the germline ends. CDR1 SGHTA and CDR2 FQGNSA come from the germline V gene. DNA of the CDR3: TGTGCCAGCAGCCGGGCGGTAAACACTGAAGCTTTCTTT. Translating gives CASSRAVNTEAFF.

The table lists this clonotype with many counts. The genes are TRBV12-3 or TRBV12-4 and TRBJ2-1; 7 bases line up with TRBD2. V shed 10 bases, J shed 0 bases, and the junction held 6 bases outside the gene matches. The CDR3 sequence is 14 residues long. The CDR3 region is CANGASGSYNEQFF. CDR3 bases: TGTGCCAATGGGGCTAGCGGCTCCTACAATGAGCAGTTCTTC.

This clonotype was detected many times. J is TRBJ2-7 and V is TRBV20-1; the match to TRBD2 covers 13 bases. The germline V gene encodes CDR1 DFQATT and CDR2 SNEGSKA (reference sequence). This CDR3 is 18 amino acids long. J was trimmed by 2 bases and V by 1 base; bases with no gene match: 11. The CDR3 DNA sequence: TGCAGTGCTAGAGCTGGACTAGCGGGAGTCTCAAAACCCTACGAGCAGTACTTC. The encoded protein is CSARAGLAGVSKPYEQYF.